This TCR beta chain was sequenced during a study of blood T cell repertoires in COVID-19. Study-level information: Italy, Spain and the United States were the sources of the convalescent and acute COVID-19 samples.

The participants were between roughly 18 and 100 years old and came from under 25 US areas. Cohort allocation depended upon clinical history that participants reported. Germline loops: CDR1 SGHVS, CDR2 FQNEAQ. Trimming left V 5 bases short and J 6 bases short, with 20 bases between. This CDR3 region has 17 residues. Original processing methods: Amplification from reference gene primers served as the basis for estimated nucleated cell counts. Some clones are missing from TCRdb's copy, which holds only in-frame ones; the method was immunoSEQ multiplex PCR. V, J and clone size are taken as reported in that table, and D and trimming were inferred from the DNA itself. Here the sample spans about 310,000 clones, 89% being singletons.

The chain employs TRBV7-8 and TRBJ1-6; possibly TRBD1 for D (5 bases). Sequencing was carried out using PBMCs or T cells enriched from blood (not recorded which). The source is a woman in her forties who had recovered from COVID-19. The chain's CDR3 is CASSPLTGPDLNSPLHF. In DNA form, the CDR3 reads TGTGCCAGCAGCCCCCTAACAGGCCCTGACCTTAATTCACCCCTCCACTTT.